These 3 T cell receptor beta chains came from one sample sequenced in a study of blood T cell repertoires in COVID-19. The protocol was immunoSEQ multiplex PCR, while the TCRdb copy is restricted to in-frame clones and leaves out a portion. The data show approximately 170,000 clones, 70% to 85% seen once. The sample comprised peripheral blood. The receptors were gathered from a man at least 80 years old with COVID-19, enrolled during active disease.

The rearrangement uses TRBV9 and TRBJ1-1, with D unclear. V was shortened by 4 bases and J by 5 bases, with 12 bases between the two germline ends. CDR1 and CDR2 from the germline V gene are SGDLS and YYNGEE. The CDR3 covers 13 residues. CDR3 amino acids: CASSPTFETEAFF. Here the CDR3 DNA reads TGTGCCAGCAGCCCTACGTTTGAGACTGAAGCTTTCTTT.

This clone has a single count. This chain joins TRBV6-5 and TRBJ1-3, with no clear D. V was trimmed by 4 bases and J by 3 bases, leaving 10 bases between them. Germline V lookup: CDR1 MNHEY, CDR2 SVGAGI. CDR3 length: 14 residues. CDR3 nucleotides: TGTGCCAGCAGTTCCCGATCGGGTGGAAACACCATATATTTT. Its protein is CASSSRSGGNTIYF.

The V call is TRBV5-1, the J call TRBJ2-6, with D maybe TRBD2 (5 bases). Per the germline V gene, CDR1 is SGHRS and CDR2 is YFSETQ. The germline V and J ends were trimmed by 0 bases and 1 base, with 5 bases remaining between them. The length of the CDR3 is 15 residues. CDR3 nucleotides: TGCGCCAGCAGCTTGGGGAGGTCTGGGGCCAACGTCCTGACTTTC. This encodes CASSLGRSGANVLTF.